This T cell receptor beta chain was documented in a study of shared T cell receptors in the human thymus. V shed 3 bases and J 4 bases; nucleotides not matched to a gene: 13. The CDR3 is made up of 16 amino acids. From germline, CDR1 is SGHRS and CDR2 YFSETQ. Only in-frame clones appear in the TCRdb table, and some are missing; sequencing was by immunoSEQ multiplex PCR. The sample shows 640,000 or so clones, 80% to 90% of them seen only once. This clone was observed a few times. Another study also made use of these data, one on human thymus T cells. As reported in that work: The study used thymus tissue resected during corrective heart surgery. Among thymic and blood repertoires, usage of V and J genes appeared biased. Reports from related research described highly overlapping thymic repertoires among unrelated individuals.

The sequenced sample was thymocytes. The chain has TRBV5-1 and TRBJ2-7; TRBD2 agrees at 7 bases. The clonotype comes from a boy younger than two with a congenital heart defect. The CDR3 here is CASSCDGRESKYEQYF. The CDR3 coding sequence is TGCGCCAGCAGCTGTGACGGGCGGGAGAGTAAGTACGAGCAGTACTTC.